This T cell receptor beta chain is drawn from a study of tumor-infiltrating lymphocytes in localized non-small cell lung cancer. TCRdb keeps only in-frame clones here, not all; method: immunoSEQ multiplex PCR. The table has roughly 12,000 clones, about 70% seen once. The CDR3 is made up of 14 amino acids. CDR1 SEHNR and CDR2 FQNEAQ come from the germline V gene (reference sequence). V dropped 1 base and J dropped 4 bases, with 7 bases sitting between them. The sequenced sample was uninvolved lung tissue not adjacent to the tumor. The receptor was derived from a human donor with non-small cell lung cancer. The genes are TRBV7-9 and TRBJ2-2; D not resolved. The CDR3 spells CASSLVSATGELFF. In DNA, the CDR3 is TGTGCCAGCAGCTTAGTGTCGGCCACCGGGGAGCTGTTTTTT.